The 9 T cell receptor beta chains reported below all come from one sample, sequenced in a study of T cell responses to AZD1222 COVID-19 vaccine. Generated by immunoSEQ multiplex PCR, the TCRdb table keeps only in-frame clones and is missing some. The sample holds 100,000 to 150,000 clones, about 90% seen once. Sample: peripheral blood, taken on day 0 of AZD1222 vaccination. Receptor source: an adult in good health.

The genes are TRBV9 and TRBJ1-1; D is ambiguous. With 1 base removed from V and 3 bases from J, the gap between germline ends came to 4 bases. CDR1 and CDR2 from the germline V gene are SGDLS and YYNGEE. This CDR3 is 12 amino acids long. The CDR3 DNA sequence: TGTGCCAGCAGCGTACATGACACTGAAGCTTTCTTT. Translation gives CASSVHDTEAFF.

The gene calls are TRBV18 and TRBJ2-1, with 7 bases fitting TRBD2. There are 16 residues in the CDR3. With 3 bases clipped from V and 0 bases from J, the junction kept 5 bases outside the gene matches. CDR1 and CDR2 (germline): KGHSH, LQKENI. Written as DNA, the CDR3 is TGTGCCAGCTCACCGTTAGCGGGTAGCTCCTACAATGAGCAGTTCTTC. Amino acids: CASSPLAGSSYNEQFF.

This clone has only a few counts. V and J are TRBV6-2 or TRBV6-3 and TRBJ2-6; 7 nucleotides match TRBD1. Trimming removed 6 bases from V and 3 bases from J; junction bases left unmatched: 5. The CDR3 is made up of 15 amino acids. Germline values: CDR1 MNHEY, CDR2 SVGEGT. The CDR3 region has the DNA TGTGCCAGCAGCCTTACAGGGGATGGGGCCAACGTCCTGACTTTC. This encodes CASSLTGDGANVLTF.

V usage is TRBV18 and J usage is TRBJ1-3; D remains ambiguous. Germline V gene lookup returns CDR1 KGHSH and CDR2 LQKENI. CDR3 length: 14 residues. V lost 5 bases, J lost 3 bases, and 11 bases lay in between. DNA for the CDR3: TGTGCCAGCTCAGCCGGCAGCCGTGGAAACACCATATATTTT. Residues: CASSAGSRGNTIYF.

The rearrangement joins TRBV5-4 to TRBJ1-5; 10 bases line up with TRBD1. CDR1 is SGHNT, CDR2 YYREEE, per germline (reference sequence). The length of the CDR3 is 15 residues. The trim removed 4 bases at V and 4 bases at J, leaving 5 bases unmatched. The CDR3 here is CASSRDRGENQPQHF. The CDR3 nucleotides are TGTGCCAGCAGCCGGGACAGGGGAGAAAATCAGCCCCAGCATTTT.

This clone has only one observation. The gene calls are TRBV13 and TRBJ2-7; 11 bases match TRBD2. The J segment lost 6 bases and the V segment lost 1 base, leaving 11 bases of the junction unmatched. The CDR3 consists of 17 residues. The germline CDR1 and CDR2 sequences are PRHDT and FYEKMQ (reference sequence). The CDR3 region is CASSLVPQLAGASEQYF. CDR3 DNA: TGTGCCAGCAGCTTAGTTCCGCAACTAGCGGGAGCCTCCGAGCAGTACTTC.

CDR3: CASSARTSGNDEQFF. CDR3 bases: TGTGCCAGCAGTGCCCGGACTAGCGGGAATGATGAGCAGTTCTTC. The chain has TRBV7-8 and TRBJ2-1, with TRBD2 matching over 12 bases. CDR3 length: 15 amino acids. Looked up from germline, CDR1 is SGHVS and CDR2 is FQNEAQ. V was pared by 6 bases and J by 8 bases, with 8 bases of the junction left unmatched.

The gene calls are TRBV28 and TRBJ1-6; 7 bases are shared with TRBD1. The V and J ends lost 0 bases and 5 bases, in that order; junction bases with no gene match: 4. This CDR3 has 16 residues. Germline V CDR1 and CDR2: MDHEN, SYDVKM. The CDR3 DNA is TGTGCCAGCAGTTTATGGGGCAGGGGGAATAATTCACCCCTCCACTTT. Translation: CASSLWGRGNNSPLHF.

This clone was counted only a few times. This chain links TRBV3-1 (or the pseudogene TRBV3-2) with TRBJ1-1, with 7 bases aligning to TRBD1. CDR1 and CDR2 from the germline V gene are LGHDT and YNNKEL (reference sequence). This CDR3 comprises 14 residues. After removal of 4 bases from V and 4 bases from J, the junction contained 6 bases not matched to a gene. The CDR3 spells CASSLGQLVTEAFF. CDR3 nucleotide sequence: TGTGCCAGCAGCCTGGGACAGTTAGTCACTGAAGCTTTCTTT.